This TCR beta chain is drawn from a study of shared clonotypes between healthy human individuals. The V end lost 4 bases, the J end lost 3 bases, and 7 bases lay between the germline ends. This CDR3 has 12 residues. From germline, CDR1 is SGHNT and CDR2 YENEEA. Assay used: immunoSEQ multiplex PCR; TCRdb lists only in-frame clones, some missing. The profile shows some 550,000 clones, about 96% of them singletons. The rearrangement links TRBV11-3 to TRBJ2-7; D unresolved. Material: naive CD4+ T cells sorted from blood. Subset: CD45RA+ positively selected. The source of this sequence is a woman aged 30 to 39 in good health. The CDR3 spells CASSSNSYEQYF. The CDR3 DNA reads TGTGCCAGCAGCTCGAACAGCTACGAGCAGTACTTC.